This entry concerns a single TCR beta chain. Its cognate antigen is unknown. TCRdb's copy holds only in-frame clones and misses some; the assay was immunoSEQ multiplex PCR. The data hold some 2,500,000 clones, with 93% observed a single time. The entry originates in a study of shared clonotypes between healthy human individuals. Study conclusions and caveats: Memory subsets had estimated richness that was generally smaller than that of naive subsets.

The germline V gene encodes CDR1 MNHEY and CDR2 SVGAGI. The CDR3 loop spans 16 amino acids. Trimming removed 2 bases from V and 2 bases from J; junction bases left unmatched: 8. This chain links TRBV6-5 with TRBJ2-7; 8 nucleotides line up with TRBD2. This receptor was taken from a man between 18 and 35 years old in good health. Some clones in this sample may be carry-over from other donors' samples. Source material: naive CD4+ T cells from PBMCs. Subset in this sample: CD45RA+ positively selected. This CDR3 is CASSYASGFQTYEQYF. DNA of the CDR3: TGTGCCAGCAGTTACGCTAGCGGGTTTCAGACCTACGAGCAGTACTTC.